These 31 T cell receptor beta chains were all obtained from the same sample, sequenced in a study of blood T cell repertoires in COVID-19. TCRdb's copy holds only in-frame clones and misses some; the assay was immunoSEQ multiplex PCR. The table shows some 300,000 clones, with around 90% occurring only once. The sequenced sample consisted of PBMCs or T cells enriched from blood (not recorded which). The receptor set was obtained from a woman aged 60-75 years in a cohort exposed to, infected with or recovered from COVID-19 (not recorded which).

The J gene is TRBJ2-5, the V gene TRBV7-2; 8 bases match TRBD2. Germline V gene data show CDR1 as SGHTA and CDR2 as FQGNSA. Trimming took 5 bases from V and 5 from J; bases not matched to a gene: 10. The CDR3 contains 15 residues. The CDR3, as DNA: TGTGCCAGCAGCGCCCGAAAGGGACTAGATGAGACCCAGTACTTC. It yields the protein CASSARKGLDETQYF.

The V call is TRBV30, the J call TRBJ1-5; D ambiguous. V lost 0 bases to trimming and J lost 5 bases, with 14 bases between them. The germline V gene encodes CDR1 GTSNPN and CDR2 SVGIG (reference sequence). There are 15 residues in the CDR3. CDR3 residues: CAWSVLRRGDQPQHF. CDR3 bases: TGTGCCTGGAGTGTACTCCGACGGGGAGATCAGCCCCAGCATTTT. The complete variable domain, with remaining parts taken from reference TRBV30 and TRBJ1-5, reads SQTIHQWPATLVQPVGSPLSLECTVEGTSNPNLYWYRQAAGRGLQLLFYSVGIGQISSEVPQNLSASRPQDRQFILSSKKLLLSDSGFYLCAWSVLRRGDQPQHFGDGTRLSIL.

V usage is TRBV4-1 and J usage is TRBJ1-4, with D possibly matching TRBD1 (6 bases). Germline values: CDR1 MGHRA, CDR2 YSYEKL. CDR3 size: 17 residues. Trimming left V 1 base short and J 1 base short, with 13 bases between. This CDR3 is CASSQVRRRGTNEKLFF. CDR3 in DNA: TGCGCCAGCAGCCAAGTACGACGCAGGGGAACTAATGAAAAACTGTTTTTT.

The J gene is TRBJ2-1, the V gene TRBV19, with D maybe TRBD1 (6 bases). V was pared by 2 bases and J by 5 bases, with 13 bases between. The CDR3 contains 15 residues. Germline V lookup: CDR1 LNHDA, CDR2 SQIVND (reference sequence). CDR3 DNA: TGTGCCAGTAGTATACTACAGGGCTATAACAATGAGCAGTTCTTC. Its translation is CASSILQGYNNEQFF. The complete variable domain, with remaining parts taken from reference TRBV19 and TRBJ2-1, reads DGGITQSPKYLFRKEGQNVTLSCEQNLNHDAMYWYRQDPGQGLRLIYYSQIVNDFQKGDIAEGYSVSREKKESFPLTVTSAQKNPTAFYLCASSILQGYNNEQFFGPGTRLTVL.

CDR3 amino acids: CSVGGRGTEAFF. In DNA form, the CDR3 reads TGCAGCGTTGGAGGTAGAGGCACTGAAGCTTTCTTT. The chain joins TRBV29-1 to TRBJ1-1, with D unresolved. Between the trimmed V and J ends, which lost 4 bases and 4 bases, there was a span of 10 bases. Germline-derived CDR1 and CDR2 are SQVTM and ANQGSEA. CDR3 size: 12 residues.

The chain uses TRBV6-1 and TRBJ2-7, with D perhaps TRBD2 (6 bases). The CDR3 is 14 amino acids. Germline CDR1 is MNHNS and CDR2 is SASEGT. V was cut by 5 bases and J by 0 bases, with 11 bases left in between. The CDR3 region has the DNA TGTGCCAGCAGTTCATCCGGGAGCTCCTACGAGCAGTACTTC. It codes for CASSSSGSSYEQYF.

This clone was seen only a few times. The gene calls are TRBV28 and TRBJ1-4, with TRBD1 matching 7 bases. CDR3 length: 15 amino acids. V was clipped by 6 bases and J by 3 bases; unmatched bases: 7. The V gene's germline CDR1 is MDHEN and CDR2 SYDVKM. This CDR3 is CASRPQGISNEKLFF. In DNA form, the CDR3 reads TGTGCCAGCAGGCCACAGGGGATATCTAATGAAAAACTGTTTTTT.

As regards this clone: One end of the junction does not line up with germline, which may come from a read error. This CDR3 is CASSLMTGTAHF. CDR3 nucleotide sequence: TGTGCCAGCAGTCTCATGACTGGGACAGCACATTTC. This chain joins TRBV28 and TRBJ2-7; 7 positions agree with TRBD1. The CDR3 is made up of 12 amino acids. CDR1 is MDHEN, CDR2 SYDVKM, per germline. Using reference TRBV28 and TRBJ2-7 for the parts outside the CDR3, the full variable domain is DVKVTQSSRYLVKRTGEKVFLECVQDMDHENMFWYRQDPGLGLRLIYFSYDVKMKEKGDIPEGYSVSREKKERFSLILESASTNQTSMYLCASSLMTGTAHFGPGTRLTVT.

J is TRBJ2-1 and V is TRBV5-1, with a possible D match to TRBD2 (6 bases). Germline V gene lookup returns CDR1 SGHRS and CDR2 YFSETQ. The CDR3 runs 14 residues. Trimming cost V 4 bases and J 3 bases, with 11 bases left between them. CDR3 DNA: TGCGCCAGCAGCGAGGCGACTAGCTACAATGAGCAGTTCTTC. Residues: CASSEATSYNEQFF.

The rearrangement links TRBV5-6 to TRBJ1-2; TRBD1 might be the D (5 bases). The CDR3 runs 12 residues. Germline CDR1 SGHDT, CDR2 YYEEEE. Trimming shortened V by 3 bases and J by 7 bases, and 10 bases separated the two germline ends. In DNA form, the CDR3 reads TGTGCCAGCAGCTGGGGCTCGGCTGGCTACACCTTC. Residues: CASSWGSAGYTF. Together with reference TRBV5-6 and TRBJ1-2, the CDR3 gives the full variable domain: DAGVTQSPTHLIKTRGQQVTLRCSPKSGHDTVSWYQQALGQGPQFIFQYYEEEERQRGNFPDRFSGHQFPNYSSELNVNALLLGDSALYLCASSWGSAGYTFGSGTRLTVV.

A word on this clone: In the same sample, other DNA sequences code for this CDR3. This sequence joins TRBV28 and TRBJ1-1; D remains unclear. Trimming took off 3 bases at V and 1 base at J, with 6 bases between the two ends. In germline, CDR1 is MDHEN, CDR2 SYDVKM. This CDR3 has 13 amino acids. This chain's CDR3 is CASSLGRNTEAFF. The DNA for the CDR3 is TGTGCCAGCAGTTTGGGCAGGAACACTGAAGCTTTCTTT.

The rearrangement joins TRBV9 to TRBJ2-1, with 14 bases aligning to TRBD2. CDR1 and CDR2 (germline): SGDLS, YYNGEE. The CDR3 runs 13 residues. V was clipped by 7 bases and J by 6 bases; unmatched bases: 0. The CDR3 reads CASGLAGGNEQFF. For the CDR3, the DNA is TGTGCCAGCGGACTAGCGGGAGGCAATGAGCAGTTCTTC.

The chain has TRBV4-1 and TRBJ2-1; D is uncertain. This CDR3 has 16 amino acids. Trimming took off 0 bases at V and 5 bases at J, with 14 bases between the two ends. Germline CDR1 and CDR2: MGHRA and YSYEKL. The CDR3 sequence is CASSQEPASINNEQFF. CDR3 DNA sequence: TGCGCCAGCAGCCAAGAACCCGCATCTATTAACAATGAGCAGTTCTTC.

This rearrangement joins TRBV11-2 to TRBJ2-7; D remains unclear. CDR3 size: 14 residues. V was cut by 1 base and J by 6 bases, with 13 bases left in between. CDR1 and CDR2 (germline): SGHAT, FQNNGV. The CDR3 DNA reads TGTGCCAGCAGCTTAGTCTCTTCTAGACGCGAGCAGTACTTC. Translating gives CASSLVSSRREQYF. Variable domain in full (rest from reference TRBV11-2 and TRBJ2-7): EAGVAQSPRYKIIEKRQSVAFWCNPISGHATLYWYQQILGQGPKLLIQFQNNGVVDDSQLPKDRFSAERLKGVDSTLKIQPAKLEDSAVYLCASSLVSSRREQYFGPGTRLTVT.

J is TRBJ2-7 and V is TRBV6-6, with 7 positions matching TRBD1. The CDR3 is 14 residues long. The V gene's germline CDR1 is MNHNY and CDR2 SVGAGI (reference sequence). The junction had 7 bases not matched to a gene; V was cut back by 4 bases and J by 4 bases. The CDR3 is CASSFSTGMYEQYF. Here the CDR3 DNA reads TGTGCCAGCAGTTTCTCGACAGGGATGTACGAGCAGTACTTC.

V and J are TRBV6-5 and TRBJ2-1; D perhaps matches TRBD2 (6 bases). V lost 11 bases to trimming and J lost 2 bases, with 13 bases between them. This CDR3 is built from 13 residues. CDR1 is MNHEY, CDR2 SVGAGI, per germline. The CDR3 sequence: CAAHSGPYNEQFF. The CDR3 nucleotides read TGTGCCGCCCATAGCGGACCCTACAATGAGCAGTTCTTC.

The CDR3 here is CASSFLTGSQPQHF. The CDR3 DNA reads as TGTGCCAGCAGTTTCTTAACAGGGAGTCAGCCCCAGCATTTT. J is TRBJ1-5 and V is TRBV28; TRBD1 might be the D (6 bases). Trimming removed 3 bases from V and 6 bases from J, with 12 bases in between. This CDR3 has 14 amino acids. Germline V gene lookup returns CDR1 MDHEN and CDR2 SYDVKM.

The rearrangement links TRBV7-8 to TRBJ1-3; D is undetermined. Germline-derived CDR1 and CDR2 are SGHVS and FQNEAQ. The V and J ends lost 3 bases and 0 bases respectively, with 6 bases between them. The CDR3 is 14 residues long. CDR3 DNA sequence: TGTGCCAGCAGCTTCACAGACTCTGGAAACACCATATATTTT. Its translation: CASSFTDSGNTIYF. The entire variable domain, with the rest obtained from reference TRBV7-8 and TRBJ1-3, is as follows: GAGVSQSPRYKVAKRGQDVALRCDPISGHVSLFWYQQALGQGPEFLTYFQNEAQLDKSGLPSDRFFAERPEGSVSTLKIQRTQQEDSAVYLCASSFTDSGNTIYFGEGSWLTVV.

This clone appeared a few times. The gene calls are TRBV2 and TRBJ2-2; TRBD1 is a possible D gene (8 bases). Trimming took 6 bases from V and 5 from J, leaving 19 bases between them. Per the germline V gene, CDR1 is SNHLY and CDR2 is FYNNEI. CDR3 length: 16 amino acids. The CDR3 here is CASSWHSGTGTGELFF. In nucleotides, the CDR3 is TGTGCCAGCAGCTGGCACAGCGGGACAGGAACCGGGGAGCTGTTTTTT.

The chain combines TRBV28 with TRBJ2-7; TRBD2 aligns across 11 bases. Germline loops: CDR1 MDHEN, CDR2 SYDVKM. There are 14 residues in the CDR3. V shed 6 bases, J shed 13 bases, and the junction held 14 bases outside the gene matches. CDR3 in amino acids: CASRTTSGTHWKYF. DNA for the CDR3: TGTGCCAGCAGGACGACTAGCGGGACCCATTGGAAATACTTC.

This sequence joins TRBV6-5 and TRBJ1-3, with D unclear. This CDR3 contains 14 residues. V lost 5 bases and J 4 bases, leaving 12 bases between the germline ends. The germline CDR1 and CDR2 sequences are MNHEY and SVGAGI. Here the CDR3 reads CASSPHGEGNTIYF. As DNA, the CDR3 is TGTGCCAGCAGTCCCCACGGGGAGGGAAACACCATATATTTT.

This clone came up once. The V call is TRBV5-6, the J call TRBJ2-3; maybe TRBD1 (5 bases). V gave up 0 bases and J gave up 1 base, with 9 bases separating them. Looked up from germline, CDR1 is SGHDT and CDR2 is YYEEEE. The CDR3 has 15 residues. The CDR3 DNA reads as TGTGCCAGCAGCTTGGAAGGGGTCGGCACAGATACGCAGTATTTT. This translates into CASSLEGVGTDTQYF.

The CDR3 DNA is TGCGCCAGCAGCCATGCCCCGCTAGCGGGAGACACCGGGGAGCTGTTTTTT. It translates to CASSHAPLAGDTGELFF. The chain carries TRBV5-1 and TRBJ2-2; the match to TRBD2 covers 10 bases. The CDR3 sequence is 17 residues long. With V trimmed by 4 bases and J by 3 bases, 9 bases remained unmatched. Germline CDR1 reads SGHRS; CDR2 reads YFSETQ. Full variable domain (outside the CDR3, taken from reference TRBV5-1 and TRBJ2-2): KAGVTQTPRYLIKTRGQQVTLSCSPISGHRSVSWYQQTPGQGLQFLFEYFSETQRNKGNFPGRFSGRQFSNSRSEMNVSTLELGDSALYLCASSHAPLAGDTGELFFGEGSRLTVL.

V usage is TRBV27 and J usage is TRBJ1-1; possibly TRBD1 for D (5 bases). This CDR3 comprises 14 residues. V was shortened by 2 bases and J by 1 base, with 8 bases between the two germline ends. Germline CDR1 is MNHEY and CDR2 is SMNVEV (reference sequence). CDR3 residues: CASSLGQGNTEAFF. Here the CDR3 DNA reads TGTGCCAGCAGTTTAGGGCAGGGGAACACTGAAGCTTTCTTT.

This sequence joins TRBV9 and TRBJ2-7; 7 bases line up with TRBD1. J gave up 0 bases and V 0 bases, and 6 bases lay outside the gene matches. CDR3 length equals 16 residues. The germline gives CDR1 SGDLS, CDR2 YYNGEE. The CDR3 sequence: CASSVGSQGSSYEQYF. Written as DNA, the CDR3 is TGTGCCAGCAGCGTAGGTTCACAGGGGAGCTCCTACGAGCAGTACTTC.

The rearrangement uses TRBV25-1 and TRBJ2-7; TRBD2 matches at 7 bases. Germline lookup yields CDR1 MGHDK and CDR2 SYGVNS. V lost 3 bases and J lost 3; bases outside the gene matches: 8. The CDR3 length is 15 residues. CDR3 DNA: TGTGCCAGCAGTGAGGGGAGGGGTTTAATCTACGAGCAGTACTTC. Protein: CASSEGRGLIYEQYF.

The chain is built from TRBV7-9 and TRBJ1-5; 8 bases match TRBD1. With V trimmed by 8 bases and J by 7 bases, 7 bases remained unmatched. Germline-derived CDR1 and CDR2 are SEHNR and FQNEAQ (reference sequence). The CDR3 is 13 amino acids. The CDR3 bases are TGTGCCAGCGAGACAGGGGAAGGCCAGCCCCAGCATTTT. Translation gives CASETGEGQPQHF.

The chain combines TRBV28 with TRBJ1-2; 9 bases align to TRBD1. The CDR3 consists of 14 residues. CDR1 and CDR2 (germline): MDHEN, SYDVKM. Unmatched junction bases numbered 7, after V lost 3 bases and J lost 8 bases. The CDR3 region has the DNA TGTGCCAGCAGTTTTTTTACAGGGGGCGTCGGCTACACCTTC. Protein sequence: CASSFFTGGVGYTF.

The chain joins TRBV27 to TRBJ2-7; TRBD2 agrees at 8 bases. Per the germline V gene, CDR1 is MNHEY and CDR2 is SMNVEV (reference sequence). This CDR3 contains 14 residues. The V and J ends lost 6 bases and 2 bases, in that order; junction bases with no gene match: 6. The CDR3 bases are TGTGCCAGCAGCTTCGGGACTAGGACCTACGAGCAGTACTTC. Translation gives CASSFGTRTYEQYF.

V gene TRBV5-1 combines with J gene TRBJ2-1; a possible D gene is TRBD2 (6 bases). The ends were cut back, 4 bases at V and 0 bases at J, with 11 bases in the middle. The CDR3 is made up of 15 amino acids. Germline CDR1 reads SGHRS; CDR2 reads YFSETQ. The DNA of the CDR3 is TGCGCCAGCAGCACGGAGGGCAGCTCCTACAATGAGCAGTTCTTC. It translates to CASSTEGSSYNEQFF. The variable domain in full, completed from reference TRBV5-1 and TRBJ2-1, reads KAGVTQTPRYLIKTRGQQVTLSCSPISGHRSVSWYQQTPGQGLQFLFEYFSETQRNKGNFPGRFSGRQFSNSRSEMNVSTLELGDSALYLCASSTEGSSYNEQFFGPGTRLTVL.

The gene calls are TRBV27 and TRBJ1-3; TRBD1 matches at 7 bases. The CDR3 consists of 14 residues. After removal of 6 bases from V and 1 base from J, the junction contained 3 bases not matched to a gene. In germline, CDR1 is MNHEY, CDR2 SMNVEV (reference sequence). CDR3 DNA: TGTGCCAGCAGCCGCAGGGGGTCTGGAAACACCATATATTTT. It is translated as CASSRRGSGNTIYF.